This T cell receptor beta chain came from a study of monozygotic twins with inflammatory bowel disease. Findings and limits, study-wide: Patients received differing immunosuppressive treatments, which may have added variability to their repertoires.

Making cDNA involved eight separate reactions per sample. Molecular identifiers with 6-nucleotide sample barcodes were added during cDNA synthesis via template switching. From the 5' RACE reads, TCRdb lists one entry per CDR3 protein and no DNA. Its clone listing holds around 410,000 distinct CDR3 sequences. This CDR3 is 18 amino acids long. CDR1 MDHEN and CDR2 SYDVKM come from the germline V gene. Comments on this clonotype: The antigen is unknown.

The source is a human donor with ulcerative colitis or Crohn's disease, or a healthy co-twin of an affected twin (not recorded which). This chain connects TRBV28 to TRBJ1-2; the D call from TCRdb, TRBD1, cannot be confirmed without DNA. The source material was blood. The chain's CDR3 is CASSLRPGTGVPYPGYTF.